The T cell receptor (beta chain) under discussion was sequenced for a study of metastatic and nonmetastatic thyroid tumors. With regard to this clone: At one end the junction does not follow the germline gene, possibly because of a read error.

No patient had received any treatment before thyroid surgery. This CDR3 has 16 amino acids. From germline, CDR1 is SGHAT and CDR2 FQNNGV. TCRdb reprocessed the PCR reads using MiXCR. The sample lists about 5,300 clones, over 30% seen once, with under 30% in the top ten. This receptor was identified in a female donor with papillary thyroid cancer or a benign thyroid nodule (not recorded which). Some clones in this sample may be carry-over from other donors' samples. The rearrangement uses TRBV11-2 and TRBJ2-3, with D perhaps TRBD1 (6 bases). Sample: adjacent normal tissue. The CDR3 protein is CASSSYPSARTDTQYF. The CDR3 nucleotides read TGCGCCAGCAGCTCCTACCCGTCAGCGCGGACAGATACACAGTATTTT. The full variable domain, completed using reference TRBV11-2 and TRBJ2-3, is EAGVAQSPRYKIIEKRQSVAFWCNPISGHATLYWYQQILGQGPKLLIQFQNNGVVDDSQLPKDRFSAERLKGVDSTLKIQPAKLEDSAVYLCASSSYPSARTDTQYFGPGTRLTVL.